One sample yielded the 8 T cell receptor beta chains listed below, sequenced in a study of OX40 agonist ivuxolimab in advanced cancers. The method was the immunoSEQ multiplex PCR assay. As stored in TCRdb, this immuneACCESS dataset retains in-frame rearrangements with V and J assigned. A fraction of the clones does not appear; measured against another copy, unresolved V genes explain less than half of the discrepancy, and the remainder lacks a known reason. The sample table contains 45,000 to 65,000 clones; only one count was recorded for approximately 92% of them. The top ten hold roughly 11% of the sample. The source was CD4+ or CD8+ T cells sorted from blood, collected in a trial of the OX40 agonist ivuxolimab. The receptors stem from an adult with an advanced solid tumor such as melanoma, head and neck, liver or kidney cancer.

In this sample, this clone turned up once. CDR3 amino acids: CASSQSIYSGPTQYF. The CDR3 DNA is TGCGCCAGCAGCCAAAGCATTTACAGTGGCCCTACGCAGTATTTT. The chain is built from TRBV4-1 and TRBJ2-3; D unresolved. Between the trimmed V and J ends, which lost 2 bases and 8 bases, there was a span of 17 bases. CDR1 MGHRA and CDR2 YSYEKL come from the germline V gene. CDR3 size: 15 residues.

The chain has TRBV6-5 and TRBJ2-1, with a tentative D call TRBD2 (6 bases). The V gene's germline CDR1 is MNHEY and CDR2 SVGAGI. The CDR3 length is 14 residues. V dropped 5 bases and J dropped 4 bases, with 12 bases sitting between them. The CDR3 DNA is TGTGCCAGCAGTCGTTGGGGGGATTACAATGAGCAGTTCTTC. Protein product: CASSRWGDYNEQFF.

V gene TRBV28 combines with J gene TRBJ1-5, with D possibly matching TRBD1 (5 bases). Trimming pared 6 bases from V and 5 bases from J, leaving 14 bases between. Germline V gene lookup returns CDR1 MDHEN and CDR2 SYDVKM. This CDR3 is 14 amino acids long. The CDR3 bases are TGTGCCAGCAGCCGTCCGTCGGGGGATCAGCCCCAGCATTTT. Its translation is CASSRPSGDQPQHF.

The chain couples TRBV7-2 to TRBJ1-1; D may be TRBD1 (6 bases). V shed 7 bases and J shed 5 bases, with 17 bases lying between them. CDR3 length: 14 residues. Germline V gene sequence: CDR1 SGHTA, CDR2 FQGNSA. CDR3 nucleotides: TGTGCCAGCACCAATAACGCTAGGGGGACTGAAGCTTTCTTT. Translation: CASTNNARGTEAFF.

The chain carries TRBV7-2 and TRBJ2-1; a possible D gene is TRBD1 (7 bases). This CDR3 has 15 amino acids. Germline CDR1 reads SGHTA; CDR2 reads FQGNSA. Trimming stripped 7 bases from V and 3 bases from J, with 16 bases between. In DNA, the CDR3 is TGTGCCAGCACCACTCGACAGGGAGGCTACAATGAGCAGTTCTTC. This translates into CASTTRQGGYNEQFF.

The gene calls are TRBV6-1 and TRBJ1-1; D call uncertain. Trimming shortened V by 3 bases and J by 7 bases, and 15 bases separated the two germline ends. From germline, CDR1 is MNHNS and CDR2 SASEGT. The CDR3 has 14 amino acids. CDR3 nucleotides: TGTGCCAGCAGTGACAGCTTCGGCGTTGGTGAAGCTTTCTTT. Translation: CASSDSFGVGEAFF.

This clone turned up a few times. The chain uses TRBV5-1 and TRBJ2-3; D is unresolved. Trimming cost V 0 bases and J 0 bases, with 11 bases left between them. This CDR3 has 16 amino acids. Germline V gene data show CDR1 as SGHRS and CDR2 as YFSETQ. The CDR3 sequence is CASSLVLGASTDTQYF. In DNA, the CDR3 is TGCGCCAGCAGCTTGGTGCTCGGCGCGAGCACAGATACGCAGTATTTT.

This clone turned up a few times. The chain carries TRBV7-2 and TRBJ2-5; D is possibly TRBD1 or TRBD2 (5 bases each). The germline V and J ends were trimmed by 9 bases and 2 bases, with 13 bases remaining between them. Germline loops: CDR1 SGHTA, CDR2 FQGNSA. This CDR3 is 13 amino acids long. In nucleotides, the CDR3 is TGTGCCAGTCTGAGGGGCCCTCAAGAGACCCAGTACTTC. Protein sequence: CASLRGPQETQYF.